Shown below are 4 T cell receptor beta chains from a single sample sequenced in a study of cytomegalovirus exposure and HLA in healthy donors. PCR used 60 Vbeta primers and 13 Jbeta primers. Clones were sequenced by immunoSEQ multiplex PCR, and TCRdb holds only the in-frame ones, with some missing. This sample yields roughly 87,000 clones, of which 65% to 75% are seen a single time; 4% to 5% belongs to the top ten. What was sequenced was PBMCs. The receptors come from a man in his 60s in good health and CMV-seronegative.

The chain employs TRBV5-1 and TRBJ2-2, with 7 bases aligning to TRBD1. Per germline, CDR1 SGHRS and CDR2 YFSETQ. Trimming cost V 3 bases and J 4 bases; bases outside gene matches: 3. The CDR3 length is 14 residues. The CDR3 loop is CASSYGTVTGELFF. CDR3 nucleotides: TGCGCCAGCAGCTACGGGACAGTCACCGGGGAGCTGTTTTTT.

For this clone: One end of the junction does not line up with germline, which may come from a read error. The rearrangement links TRBV7-9 to TRBJ2-3; 15 nucleotides agree with TRBD2. The CDR3 totals 16 residues. The germline CDR1 and CDR2 sequences are SEHNR and FQNEAQ (reference sequence). CDR3 in DNA: TGTTCCAGCAGCTGGGGACTAGCGGGGGGTCGAGATACGCAGTATTTT. Translated, it gives CSSSWGLAGGRDTQYF.

The chain uses TRBV6-1 and TRBJ2-3; 8 bases are a match to TRBD2. Germline V gene lookup returns CDR1 MNHNS and CDR2 SASEGT. V was pared by 4 bases and J by 0 bases, with 6 bases of the junction left unmatched. This CDR3 region has 16 residues. For the CDR3, the DNA is TGTGCCAGCAGTGTATATAGCGGGGCCAGCACAGATACGCAGTATTTT. The encoded protein is CASSVYSGASTDTQYF.

The chain uses TRBV9 and TRBJ2-5; TRBD2 matches at 11 bases. V dropped 4 bases and J dropped 7; count of bases not matched to a gene: 6. Germline CDR1 SGDLS, CDR2 YYNGEE. The CDR3 has 14 residues. The CDR3 DNA follows: TGTGCCAGCAGCACTAGCGGGGGCCGAAGGACCCAGTACTTC. This sequence encodes CASSTSGGRRTQYF.